Presented here are 14 T cell receptor beta chains from one specimen sequenced in a study of CD8+ T cells in alopecia areata. Extraction of RNA preceded its reverse transcription into cDNA, which served as the sequencing template. Repertoires were generated with immunoSEQ multiplex PCR, while TCRdb's copy carries only in-frame clones and drops some. Of approximately 98,000 clones listed, 55% to 75% were seen once; the top ten hold 20% to 25%. The sequencing sample was made of CD8+ T cells sorted from blood. Source of these receptors: a human donor in good health.

J is TRBJ2-7 and V is TRBV29-1; 8 nucleotides line up with TRBD1. V dropped 5 bases and J dropped 3; count of bases not matched to a gene: 9. The germline CDR1 and CDR2 sequences are SQVTM and ANQGSEA. The CDR3 length is 14 residues. CDR3: CSVIPRGRIYEQYF. DNA for the CDR3: TGCAGCGTTATCCCCAGGGGGCGCATCTACGAGCAGTACTTC.

The genes are TRBV5-6 and TRBJ1-5; D is ambiguous. Germline loops: CDR1 SGHDT, CDR2 YYEEEE. The V gene lost 2 bases and the J gene lost 2 bases, with 2 bases spanning the gap. The CDR3 loop spans 12 amino acids. This CDR3 reads CASSFGNQPQHF. The CDR3, as DNA: TGTGCCAGCAGCTTCGGCAATCAGCCCCAGCATTTT. The full variable domain, rest sourced from reference TRBV5-6 and TRBJ1-5, is DAGVTQSPTHLIKTRGQQVTLRCSPKSGHDTVSWYQQALGQGPQFIFQYYEEEERQRGNFPDRFSGHQFPNYSSELNVNALLLGDSALYLCASSFGNQPQHFGDGTRLSIL.

J is TRBJ2-7 and V is TRBV7-6; 8 bases align to TRBD2. From germline, CDR1 is SGHVS and CDR2 FNYEAQ. V gave up 0 bases and J gave up 2 bases; unmatched junction bases: 6. The CDR3 length is 16 residues. The DNA for the CDR3 is TGTGCCAGCAGCTTAGCTCCGGGGGGGAAGACCTACGAGCAGTACTTC. The encoded protein is CASSLAPGGKTYEQYF.

Points on this clone: Distinct nucleotide sequences in the sample also encode this CDR3. The rearrangement joins TRBV30 to TRBJ1-1; 10 nucleotides match TRBD1. Germline V gene lookup returns CDR1 GTSNPN and CDR2 SVGIG (reference sequence). This CDR3 contains 16 residues. The ends lost 4 bases at V and 5 bases at J; junction bases unmatched: 13. The CDR3, as DNA: TGTGCCTGGAAGACAGGGGGCCGATCGGCGTGGACTGAAGCTTTCTTT. It codes for CAWKTGGRSAWTEAFF.

The J gene is TRBJ2-3, the V gene TRBV5-4; tentatively, D is TRBD1 or TRBD2 (5 bases each). The CDR3 covers 14 residues. The germline V gene has CDR1 SGHNT and CDR2 YYREEE (reference sequence). V was trimmed by 8 bases and J by 0 bases, leaving 13 bases between them. CDR3 residues: CASAAWGSTDTQYF. The CDR3 DNA is TGTGCCAGTGCTGCGTGGGGGAGCACAGATACGCAGTATTTT.

V usage is TRBV11-2 and J usage is TRBJ2-3; 7 nucleotides align to TRBD1. Germline CDR1 is SGHAT and CDR2 is FQNNGV. The ends lost 8 bases at V and 0 bases at J; junction bases unmatched: 2. The CDR3 is 13 residues long. CDR3 amino acids: CASEGQSTDTQYF. In DNA, the CDR3 is TGTGCCAGCGAGGGACAGAGCACAGATACGCAGTATTTT.

The sample holds a few counts of this clone. For the CDR3, the DNA is TGCGCCAGCAACCTTAACAATGAGCAGTTCTTC. Residues: CASNLNNEQFF. This chain connects TRBV10-2 to TRBJ2-1, with no clear D. Per germline, CDR1 WSHSY and CDR2 SAAADI. The CDR3 runs to 11 residues. Trimming pared 7 bases from V and 5 bases from J, leaving 6 bases between.

The rearrangement links TRBV25-1 to TRBJ1-1; D gene uncertain. V gave up 4 bases and J gave up 8 bases, with 14 bases separating them. The V gene's germline CDR1 is MGHDK and CDR2 SYGVNS. The CDR3 has 13 amino acids. CDR3 bases: TGTGCCAGCAGTGTTACGGCCGCGTCCGAAGCTTTCTTT. It yields the protein CASSVTAASEAFF.

By share, this clone ranks as large. This chain links TRBV5-1 with TRBJ2-7, with TRBD1 identical over 8 bases. This CDR3 contains 15 residues. Looked up from germline, CDR1 is SGHRS and CDR2 is YFSETQ. Unmatched junction bases numbered 15, after V lost 7 bases and J lost 6 bases. The CDR3 loop reads CASRNWDQGASEQYF. CDR3 bases: TGCGCCAGCCGTAACTGGGATCAGGGGGCATCCGAGCAGTACTTC.

This chain joins TRBV4-1 and TRBJ2-7; 7 bases are shared with TRBD1. Germline V CDR1 and CDR2: MGHRA, YSYEKL. This CDR3 spans 16 amino acids. V trimming: 4 bases; J trimming: 5 bases; junction bases outside the gene matches: 14. The CDR3 bases are TGCGCCAGCAGCCCACGGGACAGACCCTGGACGGACGAGCAGTACTTC. It translates to CASSPRDRPWTDEQYF.

The table lists this clone with a few counts. The chain is built from TRBV29-1 and TRBJ2-1, with 7 bases aligning to TRBD1. CDR3 size: 14 residues. Germline V gene sequence: CDR1 SQVTM, CDR2 ANQGSEA. After removal of 1 base from V and 4 bases from J, the junction contained 4 bases not matched to a gene. CDR3 sequence (DNA): TGCAGCGTTGAAGGAGGGACAGAATACAATGAGCAGTTCTTC. Translated: CSVEGGTEYNEQFF.

The chain uses TRBV19 and TRBJ1-6, with 9 bases matching TRBD1. V gave up 5 bases and J gave up 7 bases; unmatched junction bases: 3. CDR1 is LNHDA, CDR2 SQIVND, per germline (reference sequence). The CDR3 is made up of 14 amino acids. The DNA of the CDR3 is TGTGCCAGTAGTTGGACAGGGGCGAATTCACCCCTCCACTTT. As protein: CASSWTGANSPLHF. Drawing the rest from reference TRBV19 and TRBJ1-6, the complete variable domain is DGGITQSPKYLFRKEGQNVTLSCEQNLNHDAMYWYRQDPGQGLRLIYYSQIVNDFQKGDIAEGYSVSREKKESFPLTVTSAQKNPTAFYLCASSWTGANSPLHFGNGTRLTVT.

The table lists this clone with a few counts. CDR3 protein: CASRTDNEQFF. DNA for the CDR3: TGTGCCAGCAGGACCGACAATGAGCAGTTCTTC. The chain combines TRBV28 with TRBJ2-1, with no clear D. Germline lookup yields CDR1 MDHEN and CDR2 SYDVKM. The germline V and J ends were trimmed by 6 bases and 5 bases, with 5 bases remaining between them. CDR3 size: 11 residues.

This rearrangement joins TRBV5-1 to TRBJ2-6; a weak D match, TRBD2 (7 bases). Germline CDR1 reads SGHRS; CDR2 reads YFSETQ. This CDR3 is built from 18 residues. The germline V and J ends were trimmed by 3 bases and 1 base, with 17 bases remaining between them. The DNA of the CDR3 is TGCGCCAGCAGCTCCCACCGGGGGGCCCTATCTGGGGCCAACGTCCTGACTTTC. Protein product: CASSSHRGALSGANVLTF.